The clone carrying this T cell receptor beta chain has a count of ten or more. Its antigen is not known. Arm-PCR of CDR3 regions and iRepertoire HTBI primers were the basis on which TCR beta libraries were built. TCRdb called the multiplex PCR reads again in MiXCR, with one record for every CDR3 protein. This table has roughly 300,000 distinct CDR3 sequences, around a fifth appearing once. The sample's time point: persistent/refractory GD, antithyroid drugs over 5 years with positive TRAb. Preparation of the TCR library used RNA extracted from PBMCs. These data come from a study of regulatory T cells in long-lasting Graves disease. Study-wide points: The work looked only at peripheral blood and did not look at thyroid tissue.

The sequenced sample was peripheral blood mononuclear cells (PBMCs), obtained when the disease was refractory, from a patient treated with antithyroid drugs. This clonotype originated in a female donor with Graves disease.

The chain's CDR3 is CASSYAQGSWNTEAFF. The CDR3 region has the DNA TGTGCCAGCAGTTACGCCCAAGGCTCGTGGAACACTGAAGCTTTCTTT. The rearrangement uses TRBV6-2 or TRBV6-3 and TRBJ1-1; D not resolved. Trimming left V 2 bases short and J 1 base short, with 14 bases between. CDR1 and CDR2 (germline): MNHEY, SVGEGT. The CDR3 runs 16 residues.